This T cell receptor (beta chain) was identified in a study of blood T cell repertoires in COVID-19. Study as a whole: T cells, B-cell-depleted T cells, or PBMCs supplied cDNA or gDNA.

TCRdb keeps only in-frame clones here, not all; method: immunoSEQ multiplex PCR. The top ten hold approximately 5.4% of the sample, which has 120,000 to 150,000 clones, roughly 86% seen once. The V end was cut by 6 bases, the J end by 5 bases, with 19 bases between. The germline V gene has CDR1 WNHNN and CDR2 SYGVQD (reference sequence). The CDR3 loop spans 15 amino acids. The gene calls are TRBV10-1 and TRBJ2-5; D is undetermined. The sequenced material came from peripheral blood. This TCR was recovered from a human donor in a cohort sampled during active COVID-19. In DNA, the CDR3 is TGCGCCAGCAGCGATACTGGAGCCGCCGGGGAGACCCAGTACTTC. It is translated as CASSDTGAAGETQYF.